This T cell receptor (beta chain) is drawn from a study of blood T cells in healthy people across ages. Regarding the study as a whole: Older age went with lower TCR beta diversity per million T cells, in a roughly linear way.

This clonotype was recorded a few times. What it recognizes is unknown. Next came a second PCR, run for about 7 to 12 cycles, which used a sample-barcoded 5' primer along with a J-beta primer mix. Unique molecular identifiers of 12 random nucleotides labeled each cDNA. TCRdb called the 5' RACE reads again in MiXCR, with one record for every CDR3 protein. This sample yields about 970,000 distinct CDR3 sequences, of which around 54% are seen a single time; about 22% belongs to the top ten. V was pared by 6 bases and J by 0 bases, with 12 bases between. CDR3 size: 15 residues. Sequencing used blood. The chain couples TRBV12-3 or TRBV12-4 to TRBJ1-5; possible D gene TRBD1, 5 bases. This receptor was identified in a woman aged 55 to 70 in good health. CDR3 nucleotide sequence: TGTGCCAGCAGCCCCAGACAGTCTAGCAATCAGCCCCAGCATTTT. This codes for CASSPRQSSNQPQHF.